This T cell receptor beta chain was captured in a study of T-cell memory formation after mild COVID-19. Study outcomes and limitations: Prior to infection, memory already included some responding clones, suggesting cross-reactive memory joined. CD4+ bias marked clones expanding day 15 to 37, unlike balanced contracting clones.

This clonotype was seen more than once but under ten times. Its antigen is currently unknown. From the 5' RACE reads, TCRdb called clonotypes with MiXCR, one entry per CDR3 protein. The sample holds about 320,000 distinct CDR3 sequences, approximately 15% seen once. The V end was cut by 5 bases, the J end by 2 bases, with 16 bases between. Germline V gene data show CDR1 as MNHEY and CDR2 as SVGEGT. The CDR3 runs 16 residues. This sequence originates from a man aged 18 to 35 who had mild COVID-19 (a few samples of this study predate the infection). Cell type and time point are not known. Specimen: PBMCs or a T cell subset sorted from them (not recorded which). This sequence joins TRBV6-2 or TRBV6-3 and TRBJ1-5; the D is unclear. As DNA, the CDR3 is TGTGCCAGCAGTCCTTTCGGACGGGAGGGCAATCAGCCCCAGCATTTT. Translated: CASSPFGREGNQPQHF.